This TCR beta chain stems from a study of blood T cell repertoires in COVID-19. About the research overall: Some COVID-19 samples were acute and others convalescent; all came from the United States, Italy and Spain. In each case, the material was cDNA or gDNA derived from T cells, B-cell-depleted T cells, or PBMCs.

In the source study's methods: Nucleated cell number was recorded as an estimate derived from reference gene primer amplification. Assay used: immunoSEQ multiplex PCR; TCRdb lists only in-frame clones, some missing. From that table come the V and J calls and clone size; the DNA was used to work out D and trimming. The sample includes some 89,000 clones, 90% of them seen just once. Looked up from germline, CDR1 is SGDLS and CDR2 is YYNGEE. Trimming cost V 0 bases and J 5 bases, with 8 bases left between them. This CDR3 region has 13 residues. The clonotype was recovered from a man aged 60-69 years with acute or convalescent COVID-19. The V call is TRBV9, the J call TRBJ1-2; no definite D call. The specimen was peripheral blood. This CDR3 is CASSVASGYGYTF. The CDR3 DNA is TGTGCCAGCAGCGTAGCTTCCGGGTATGGCTACACCTTC.